This T cell receptor (beta chain) was sequenced during a study of blood T cells in healthy people across ages. A second 7 to 11 cycle PCR used barcoded and J-beta primers. TCRdb recomputed calls from the 5' RACE reads with MiXCR, one row per CDR3 protein. Altogether 450,000 to 700,000 distinct CDR3 sequences are present, 27% being singletons, with the ten largest covering around a sixth. CDR1 and CDR2 (germline): SGHRS, YFSETQ. The CDR3 has 14 residues. V was shortened by 2 bases and J by 8 bases, with 16 bases between the two germline ends. Per-sample PBMC isolation yielded at least 6.5 million cells. This clonotype showed up just a few times. The antigen is unknown. Study results and caveats: Calculation of diversity from one million T cells yielded estimates considered to be underestimates. Per-million-T-cell TCR beta diversity fell roughly linearly with age.

The chain recombines TRBV5-1 with TRBJ1-2; D unclear. The sequence was collected from a woman aged 70 to 79 in good health. Sequenced sample: blood. The CDR3 is CASSFGEISGGYTF. In nucleotides, the CDR3 is TGCGCCAGCAGCTTTGGGGAGATATCCGGAGGCTACACCTTC.